Listed below are T cell receptor beta chains from one sample, sequenced in a study of CD8 T cells in Susac syndrome. Using its own MiXCR run on the immunoSEQ multiplex PCR reads, TCRdb lists one record per CDR3 protein. The data hold 200,000 to 250,000 distinct CDR3 sequences, with 94% observed a single time. Sequences were obtained from CD4+ T cells from PBMCs. These receptors originate from a human donor with Susac syndrome. Each CDR3 is given with its conserved first and last residue. The D gene is left open where the match is weak. Expanded clones get a size class; other rows say once, few or many, or leave the size out.

abundance | j_gene | d_gene | v_gene | CDR3aa | CDR3nt
. | TRBJ1-2 | TRBD1 | TRBV30 | CAWSVRQGVNYGYTF | TGTGCCTGGAGTGTACGACAGGGTGTGAACTATGGCTACACCTTC
. | TRBJ2-5 | TRBD2 | TRBV7-3 | CASSPKRGAGETQYF | TGTGCCAGCAGCCCTAAGCGGGGGGCGGGAGAGACCCAGTACTTC
few | TRBJ2-5 | TRBD1 | TRBV11-2 | CASSSGTGRETQYF | TGTGCCAGCAGCTCCGGGACAGGGAGGGAGACCCAGTACTTC
. | TRBJ2-1 | TRBD2 | TRBV28 | CASSLRTSGNNEQFF | TGTGCCAGCAGTCTAAGGACTAGCGGAAACAATGAGCAGTTCTTC
once | TRBJ2-3 | . | TRBV28 | CASSLSQGGRDTQYF | TGTGCCAGCAGTTTATCCCAAGGGGGTAGAGATACGCAGTATTTT
once | TRBJ2-6 | . | TRBV27 | CASSHSQGTYSGANVLTF | TGTGCCAGCAGTCATTCGCAGGGGACCTACTCTGGGGCCAACGTCCTGACTTTC
. | TRBJ2-1 | TRBD2 | TRBV30 | CAWIPRGGSHNEQFF | TGTGCCTGGATCCCCCGCGGGGGGTCCCACAATGAGCAGTTCTTC
. | TRBJ1-2 | . | TRBV12-3/TRBV12-4 | CASSLGGISGYTF | TGTGCCAGCAGTTTAGGAGGGATATCTGGCTACACCTTC
. | TRBJ2-5 | . | TRBV7-2 | CASSPQTAKKTQYF | TGTGCCAGCAGCCCCCAGACTGCCAAGAAGACCCAGTACTTC
. | TRBJ2-2 | . | TRBV4-2 | CASSQTGTVGELFF | TGTGCCAGCAGCCAAACAGGAACGGTCGGGGAGCTGTTTTTT
once | TRBJ1-5 | . | TRBV18 | CASSNRYSNQPQHF | TGTGCCAGCTCAAACAGGTATAGCAATCAGCCCCAGCATTTT
. | TRBJ2-5 | TRBD2 | TRBV20-1 | CSARGPSGETQYF | TGCAGTGCTAGAGGCCCTAGCGGGGAGACCCAGTACTTC
. | TRBJ1-5 | . | TRBV7-2 | CASSLEVYTNQPQHF | TGTGCCAGCAGCTTAGAAGTGTATACCAATCAGCCCCAGCATTTT
few | TRBJ1-1 | . | TRBV9 | CASSAQGRGWSEAFF | TGTGCCAGCAGCGCCCAAGGGAGGGGGTGGTCTGAAGCTTTCTTT
once | TRBJ1-3 | . | TRBV10-3 | CASTSDIFSGNTIYF | TGTGCCTCCACCTCGGACATCTTCTCTGGAAACACCATATATTTT
. | TRBJ1-1 | TRBD1 | TRBV27 | CASSEGQGWTEAFF | TGTGCCAGCAGCGAAGGACAGGGGTGGACTGAAGCTTTCTTT
. | TRBJ2-7 | TRBD1 | TRBV20-1 | CSAQGAVYEQYF | TGCAGTGCTCAGGGGGCAGTCTACGAGCAGTACTTC
. | TRBJ1-4 | . | TRBV7-2 | CASSRTGATNEKLFF | TGTGCCAGCAGCAGGACCGGGGCAACTAATGAAAAACTGTTTTTT
. | TRBJ1-5 | . | TRBV7-2 | CASSLVDSSNQPQHF | TGTGCCAGCAGCTTAGTAGACAGCAGCAATCAGCCCCAGCATTTT
. | TRBJ1-2 | . | TRBV4-3 | CASSHGTEYGYTF | TGCGCCAGCAGCCACGGGACGGAGTATGGCTACACCTTC
. | TRBJ1-2 | . | TRBV6-5 | CASSYSAGSNYGYTF | TGTGCCAGCAGTTACTCGGCAGGGAGTAACTATGGCTACACCTTC
. | TRBJ1-2 | . | TRBV27 | CASSFLDTSLGYGYTF | TGTGCCAGCAGTTTTTTGGACACCTCATTGGGCTATGGCTACACCTTC
. | TRBJ1-1 | . | TRBV18 | CASLEMNTEAFF | TGTGCCAGCCTGGAAATGAACACTGAAGCTTTCTTT
. | TRBJ2-7 | . | TRBV20-1 | CSARVTGSYEQYF | TGCAGTGCTAGAGTGACAGGATCCTACGAGCAGTACTTC
. | TRBJ2-7 | . | TRBV9 | CASSVTGDLSYEQYF | TGTGCCAGCAGCGTTACGGGGGACCTATCCTACGAGCAGTACTTC
once | TRBJ2-7 | . | TRBV18 | CASSRGSGQGLYEQYF | TGTGCCAGCTCACGAGGATCGGGCCAGGGTCTCTACGAGCAGTACTTC
. | TRBJ2-7 | TRBD2 | TRBV9 | CASSRGGGNLMYEQYF | TGTGCCAGCAGCAGGGGCGGGGGGAACCTAATGTACGAGCAGTACTTC
. | TRBJ1-5 | . | TRBV20-1 | CSASFILDQPQHF | TGCAGTGCTAGTTTTATTTTAGATCAGCCCCAGCATTTT
. | TRBJ1-2 | . | TRBV7-9 | CASSRPSYGYTF | TGTGCCAGCAGCCGCCCAAGCTATGGCTACACCTTC
. | TRBJ1-6 | . | TRBV3-1 | CASSPGALRSPLHF | TGTGCCAGCAGCCCGGGAGCCTTGAGGTCACCCCTCCACTTT
. | TRBJ1-1 | TRBD1 | TRBV5-1 | CASSLQGSYTEAFF | TGCGCCAGCAGCTTACAGGGGAGTTACACTGAAGCTTTCTTT
. | TRBJ2-1 | TRBD1 | TRBV6-2/TRBV6-3 | CASSRRQGNEQFF | TGTGCCAGCAGCCGACGACAGGGGAATGAGCAGTTCTTC
. | TRBJ1-2 | TRBD1 | TRBV6-5 | CASSRQGSSNYGYTF | TGTGCCAGCAGTCGACAGGGTAGTAGTAACTATGGCTACACCTTC
. | TRBJ1-2 | . | TRBV3-1 | CASRRQKDYGYTF | TGTGCCAGCAGAAGACAGAAGGACTATGGCTACACCTTC
. | TRBJ2-2 | . | TRBV12-3/TRBV12-4 | CASSLSSSRNTGELFF | TGTGCCAGCAGTTTAAGCTCCTCTAGGAACACCGGGGAGCTGTTTTTT
. | TRBJ2-3 | . | TRBV28 | CASSFQAWAESTDTQYF | TGTGCCAGCAGTTTCCAGGCGTGGGCGGAAAGCACAGATACGCAGTATTTT
once | TRBJ2-7 | TRBD1 | TRBV10-3 | CAISESRSGQPIVQYF | TGTGCCATCAGTGAGTCGAGGTCGGGACAGCCCATTGTGCAGTACTTC
. | TRBJ2-1 | TRBD2 | TRBV5-1 | CASSLGTSGGSEQFF | TGCGCCAGCAGCTTGGGGACTAGCGGGGGCAGTGAGCAGTTCTTC
. | TRBJ1-2 | . | TRBV7-9 | CASSLDSRGAYGYTF | TGTGCCAGCAGCTTAGATTCCAGGGGTGCCTATGGCTACACCTTC
once | TRBJ1-2 | . | TRBV25-1 | CASSAGQIYGYTF | TGTGCCAGCAGTGCTGGACAGATCTATGGCTACACCTTC
. | TRBJ2-4 | . | TRBV7-9 | CASSLPTGQLAKNIQYF | TGTGCCAGCAGCTTGCCGACGGGCCAACTAGCCAAAAACATTCAGTACTTC
. | TRBJ1-3 | . | TRBV5-1 | CASSLAVGQYSGNTIYF | TGCGCCAGCAGCTTGGCAGTAGGGCAATACTCTGGAAACACCATATATTTT
. | TRBJ1-1 | . | TRBV6-5 | CASSSLIRAGTEAFF | TGTGCCAGCAGCTCCCTGATACGCGCGGGCACTGAAGCTTTCTTT
. | TRBJ2-5 | . | TRBV4-2 | CASSQGSVETQYF | TGTGCCAGCAGCCAAGGTAGCGTGGAGACCCAGTACTTC
. | TRBJ2-5 | TRBD1 | TRBV29-1 | CSAPGQFQETQYF | TGCAGCGCCCCGGGACAGTTTCAAGAGACCCAGTACTTC